A single sample gave rise to the 16 T cell receptor beta chains below, sequenced in a study of spatial heterogeneity in lung cancer. This sample's time point: blood at routine non-recurrence follow-up after resection. MiXCR, run by TCRdb on the 5' RACE reads, gives a single entry per CDR3 protein. Among 95,000 to 120,000 distinct CDR3 sequences listed, about 10% were seen once. The sample here was PBMCs, taken at follow-up. Source of these receptors: a female donor with early-stage non-small cell lung cancer.

V is TRBV7-9 and J is TRBJ2-4; no reliable D call. CDR3 size: 16 residues. The germline gives CDR1 SEHNR, CDR2 FQNEAQ (reference sequence). Trimming removed 1 base from V and 5 bases from J, with 15 bases in between. CDR3 coding DNA: TGTGCCAGCAGCTTAGATGAGTGGAACGGTGAAAACATTCAGTACTTC. Protein: CASSLDEWNGENIQYF.

This clonotype was detected many times. The rearrangement links TRBV5-1 to TRBJ2-1; 9 nucleotides line up with TRBD1. With V trimmed by 4 bases and J by 1 base, 3 bases remained unmatched. The germline V gene has CDR1 SGHRS and CDR2 YFSETQ. The CDR3 loop spans 15 amino acids. As DNA, the CDR3 is TGCGCCAGCAGCAACGGACAGGGGTCCTACAATGAGCAGTTCTTC. Its protein is CASSNGQGSYNEQFF.

This clonotype was seen a handful of times. V usage is TRBV10-3 and J usage is TRBJ1-1, with TRBD1 matching over 7 bases. CDR3 length: 15 amino acids. Trimming removed 7 bases from V and 1 base from J; junction bases left unmatched: 9. CDR1 is ENHRY, CDR2 SYGVKD, per germline. In DNA form, the CDR3 reads TGTGCCATCAAACCCACGGGGACAGAGAACACTGAAGCTTTCTTT. It is translated as CAIKPTGTENTEAFF.

This clonotype was counted at least ten times. This chain joins TRBV4-1 and TRBJ2-7; D might be TRBD2 (6 bases). The germline V gene has CDR1 MGHRA and CDR2 YSYEKL. V lost 4 bases and J 1 base, leaving 14 bases between the germline ends. This CDR3 spans 15 amino acids. The CDR3 protein is CASSPSGLKSYEQYF. Written as DNA, the CDR3 is TGCGCCAGCAGCCCGTCGGGACTCAAGTCCTACGAGCAGTACTTC.

There are a few counts of this clonotype. The rearrangement uses TRBV12-3 or TRBV12-4 and TRBJ1-3, with no clear D. Between the trimmed V and J ends, which lost 10 bases and 2 bases, there was a span of 18 bases. The CDR3 runs to 15 residues. The CDR3 bases are TGTGCCACTACTACTGGTGGTGGGGCTGGAAACACCATATATTTT. This sequence encodes CATTTGGGAGNTIYF.

This clonotype was seen repeatedly, ten times or more. This chain uses TRBV10-2 with TRBJ2-2, with TRBD1 matching over 7 bases. V lost 7 bases, J lost 5 bases, and 25 bases stayed unmatched. Germline V CDR1 and CDR2: WSHSY, SAAADI. The CDR3 length is 20 residues. CDR3 sequence: CASKDLPLVWTGAQTGELFF. In DNA, the CDR3 is TGCGCCAGCAAGGATTTGCCACTAGTTTGGACAGGCGCCCAAACCGGGGAGCTGTTTTTT.

The chain has TRBV4-3 and TRBJ1-2; D possibly corresponds to TRBD1 (6 bases). The CDR3 loop spans 15 amino acids. Germline loops: CDR1 LGHNA, CDR2 YSLEER. V was clipped by 3 bases and J by 5 bases, with 16 bases between them. CDR3 protein: CASSQYRDTGYGYTF. The CDR3 nucleotides are TGCGCCAGCAGCCAGTACCGGGACACCGGTTATGGCTACACCTTC.

The chain combines TRBV2 with TRBJ2-1; possibly TRBD2 for D (5 bases). The V gene's germline CDR1 is SNHLY and CDR2 FYNNEI. The CDR3 is 11 residues long. The V gene lost 6 bases and the J gene lost 5 bases, with 5 bases spanning the gap. The CDR3 region has the DNA TGTGCCAGCAGCGGGGACAATGAGCAGTTCTTC. Translating it yields CASSGDNEQFF.

This clonotype was seen repeatedly, ten times or more. The CDR3 nucleotides are TGCGCCAGCAGTGTCGGCAGGGCAAGGAACACTGAAGCTTTCTTT. Its translation: CASSVGRARNTEAFF. V and J are TRBV5-1 and TRBJ1-1; D possibly corresponds to TRBD1 (5 bases). The CDR3 covers 15 residues. Trimming removed 5 bases from V and 1 base from J, with 15 bases in between. Germline V gene data show CDR1 as SGHRS and CDR2 as YFSETQ. Supplemented by reference TRBV5-1 and TRBJ1-1, the full variable domain reads KAGVTQTPRYLIKTRGQQVTLSCSPISGHRSVSWYQQTPGQGLQFLFEYFSETQRNKGNFPGRFSGRQFSNSRSEMNVSTLELGDSALYLCASSVGRARNTEAFFGQGTRLTVV.

This clonotype was seen only a few times. The chain combines TRBV10-2 with TRBJ2-7; 9 positions match TRBD2. The CDR3 length is 15 residues. Germline trimming cut 6 bases from V and 2 bases from J; bases unmatched to any gene: 8. Germline values: CDR1 WSHSY, CDR2 SAAADI. The CDR3 bases are TGCGCCAGCAGAGAAGGACTAGCGCTAACCTACGAGCAGTACTTC. It specifies CASREGLALTYEQYF.

This clonotype was seen a handful of times. The chain is built from TRBV28 and TRBJ2-1, with D possibly being TRBD2 (6 bases). CDR3 size: 16 residues. From germline, CDR1 is MDHEN and CDR2 SYDVKM. V shed 4 bases and J shed 4 bases, with 17 bases lying between them. The CDR3 DNA follows: TGTGCCAGCAGTTCTGACCGGGCGGGGTCTTACAATGAGCAGTTCTTC. Translating gives CASSSDRAGSYNEQFF.

J is TRBJ1-4 and V is TRBV18, with D perhaps matching TRBD1 (5 bases). Germline V lookup: CDR1 KGHSH, CDR2 LQKENI. V lost 5 bases, J lost 0 bases, and 19 bases lay in between. The CDR3 extends over 18 amino acids. The CDR3 DNA follows: TGTGCCAGCTCATCCGGGACGGAAAATATTGCAACTAATGAAAAACTGTTTTTT. The encoded protein is CASSSGTENIATNEKLFF.

The sample holds many counts of this clonotype. The rearrangement links TRBV5-1 to TRBJ2-1; D is possibly TRBD1 (6 bases). Per the germline V gene, CDR1 is SGHRS and CDR2 is YFSETQ. Between the trimmed V and J ends, which lost 2 bases and 1 base, there was a span of 10 bases. The CDR3 totals 15 residues. CDR3 DNA: TGCGCCAGCAGCTTTACAGGGATGTCCTACAATGAGCAGTTCTTC. It codes for CASSFTGMSYNEQFF.

This clonotype was seen many times. The chain is built from TRBV6-1 and TRBJ1-1; 8 bases are shared with TRBD1. The CDR3 runs 13 residues. From germline, CDR1 is MNHNS and CDR2 SASEGT. Losses at the gene ends were 6 bases for V and 4 bases for J; bases not matched to a gene: 4. CDR3 protein: CASSAQGVTEAFF. CDR3 nucleotides: TGTGCCAGCAGCGCACAGGGGGTCACTGAAGCTTTCTTT.

This clonotype came up a few times. The gene calls are TRBV20-1 and TRBJ2-7, with D perhaps matching TRBD1 (6 bases). V was shortened by 2 bases and J by 3 bases, with 11 bases between the two germline ends. The germline gives CDR1 DFQATT, CDR2 SNEGSKA (reference sequence). CDR3 length: 13 amino acids. CDR3 sequence (DNA): TGCAGTGCTAGACCTGGCAGGGGCTACGAGCAGTACTTC. Translating gives CSARPGRGYEQYF.

This clonotype has ten or more counts. The V and J genes are TRBV28 and TRBJ2-7, with 7 bases aligning to TRBD1. Germline lookup yields CDR1 MDHEN and CDR2 SYDVKM. J was trimmed by 3 bases and V by 5 bases; bases with no gene match: 7. The CDR3 has 14 amino acids. CDR3 amino acids: CASSPTGLVYEQYF. The CDR3 DNA follows: TGTGCCAGCAGTCCGACAGGGTTGGTCTACGAGCAGTACTTC.